What follows are 10 T cell receptor beta chains derived from one specimen sequenced in a study of shared clonotypes between healthy human individuals. CD45RO negativity and positive selection for CCR7 defined naive CD8 cells, a population that excluded terminally differentiated effector memory CD45RA+ cells. Here immunoSEQ multiplex PCR was the method, and the copy in TCRdb shows in-frame clones only, minus some. The sample has roughly 2 million clones; about 94% are singletons. What was sequenced was naive CD8+ T cells sorted from blood. These receptors all come from a man aged 18 to 30 in good health.

This clone was observed once. At the DNA level, this CDR3 is encoded by other sequences in the same sample as well. V and J are TRBV19 and TRBJ2-3, with unresolved D. Trimming took off 3 bases at V and 0 bases at J, with 7 bases between the two ends. Germline V gene sequence: CDR1 LNHDA, CDR2 SQIVND (reference sequence). The CDR3 spans 14 residues. CDR3 sequence: CASSIFPSTDTQYF. The CDR3 bases are TGTGCCAGTAGTATCTTCCCTAGCACAGATACGCAGTATTTT.

Notes on this clone: Other nucleotide sequences in the sample specify the same CDR3. This sequence joins TRBV7-9 and TRBJ1-2, with 9 bases matching TRBD1. This CDR3 has 15 residues. J gave up 2 bases and V 3 bases, and 4 bases lay outside the gene matches. Germline V gene lookup returns CDR1 SEHNR and CDR2 FQNEAQ (reference sequence). CDR3 loop: CASSLGQGANYGYTF. The CDR3 DNA reads TGTGCCAGCAGCTTGGGACAGGGTGCGAACTATGGCTACACCTTC.

The chain carries TRBV4-1 and TRBJ1-6; D unresolved. The V end lost 0 bases, the J end lost 1 base, and 10 bases lay between the germline ends. Germline values: CDR1 MGHRA, CDR2 YSYEKL. The CDR3 length is 17 residues. The CDR3 DNA follows: TGCGCCAGCAGCCAAGACTCTATAGATTCCTATAATTCACCCCTCCACTTT. Translation gives CASSQDSIDSYNSPLHF.

This sequence joins TRBV6-6 and TRBJ1-5; 7 positions agree with TRBD1. CDR3 length: 15 amino acids. Looked up from germline, CDR1 is MNHNY and CDR2 is SVGAGI (reference sequence). Trimming cost V 8 bases and J 0 bases; bases outside gene matches: 7. In DNA form, the CDR3 reads TGTGCCAGCGGGGGACAGTGGACTAGCAATCAGCCCCAGCATTTT. Translation: CASGGQWTSNQPQHF.

This clone has a handful of counts. Other nucleotide sequences from this sample produce the same CDR3. The V gene is TRBV19, the J gene TRBJ1-5, with D possibly TRBD1 on 5 matching bases. The CDR3 length is 14 residues. Trimming left V 3 bases short and J 4 bases short, with 10 bases between. From germline, CDR1 is LNHDA and CDR2 SQIVND (reference sequence). As DNA, the CDR3 is TGTGCCAGTAGTATCCGGGACGGAAATCAGCCCCAGCATTTT. Residues: CASSIRDGNQPQHF.

The gene calls are TRBV28 and TRBJ2-7, with D possibly being TRBD2 (6 bases). The CDR3 is 15 amino acids. V shed 6 bases and J shed 2 bases, with 17 bases lying between them. Germline V gene sequence: CDR1 MDHEN, CDR2 SYDVKM. Here the CDR3 DNA reads TGTGCCAGCAGGTTTACGGGTGGGGGGACCTACGAGCAGTACTTC. Translation: CASRFTGGGTYEQYF.

In DNA, the CDR3 is TGTGCCAGCAGTGAATTGGTAGCGGGACAGCAGTACTTC. Protein sequence: CASSELVAGQQYF. This chain connects TRBV6-1 to TRBJ2-7, with TRBD2 identical over 8 bases. Looked up from germline, CDR1 is MNHNS and CDR2 is SASEGT. This CDR3 contains 13 residues. With V trimmed by 2 bases and J by 8 bases, 5 bases remained unmatched.

Comment on this clone: In the same sample, other DNA sequences code for this CDR3. The chain combines TRBV30 with TRBJ2-3; D gene ambiguous. V lost 0 bases to trimming and J lost 1 base, with 2 bases between them. CDR1 GTSNPN and CDR2 SVGIG come from the germline V gene (reference sequence). This CDR3 comprises 12 residues. Here the CDR3 reads CAWSVGTDTQYF. The CDR3 DNA sequence: TGTGCCTGGAGTGTTGGCACAGATACGCAGTATTTT.

The V gene is TRBV4-3, the J gene TRBJ2-5, with 10 bases lining up with TRBD2. CDR1 LGHNA and CDR2 YSLEER come from the germline V gene. This CDR3 comprises 18 residues. Unmatched junction bases numbered 9, after V lost 0 bases and J lost 2 bases. In DNA form, the CDR3 reads TGCGCCAGCAGCCAAGATAAAGCCCTAGCGGGAGTTCAAGAGACCCAGTACTTC. Its protein is CASSQDKALAGVQETQYF.

The chain couples TRBV14 to TRBJ2-7; 8 nucleotides match TRBD2. Germline CDR1 and CDR2: SGHDN and FVKESK. This CDR3 is built from 14 residues. With V trimmed by 4 bases and J by 7 bases, 9 bases remained unmatched. CDR3 sequence: CASSLTGTRVEQYF. Written as DNA, the CDR3 is TGTGCCAGCAGCCTAACCGGGACTAGAGTAGAGCAGTACTTC.